Listed below are T cell receptor beta chains from one sample, sequenced in a study of blood T cell repertoires in COVID-19. Sequencing was performed with immunoSEQ multiplex PCR; in TCRdb, only in-frame clones are kept and a portion is missing. The sample holds 150,000 to 250,000 clones, approximately 84% seen once. The specimen was PBMCs or T cells enriched from blood (not recorded which). Receptors were obtained from a man aged 35 to 55 who had recovered from COVID-19. The CDR3 runs from the conserved cysteine through the conserved F or W. D genes are given only for firm matches. Rows give clone size only sometimes, using once, few, many, or a class for an expanded clone.

abundance | j_gene | d_gene | v_gene | CDR3nt | CDR3aa
. | TRBJ1-6 | . | TRBV7-2 | TGTGCCAGCAGCTTTTTTTTCAACACGGGGTATAATTCACCCCTCCACTTT | CASSFFFNTGYNSPLHF
. | TRBJ1-3 | . | TRBV30 | TGTGCCTGGAGTGTGGGGGACATTTACTCTGGAAACACCATATATTTT | CAWSVGDIYSGNTIYF
. | TRBJ1-2 | TRBD1 | TRBV19 | TGTGCCAGTAGTATCGGGTTCCCGGGACAGGCAAAAGGCTACACCTTC | CASSIGFPGQAKGYTF
. | TRBJ1-1 | TRBD1 | TRBV4-1 | TGCGCCAGCAGCCAAGCCCCTTGGACAGGGGGGATTCGGCAAGCTTTCTTT | CASSQAPWTGGIRQAFF
. | TRBJ1-4 | TRBD1 | TRBV10-2 | TGCGCCAGCAGTGACGGGACAGGGTCCGATGTTACTAATGAAAAACTGTTTTTT | CASSDGTGSDVTNEKLFF
. | TRBJ2-7 | . | TRBV20-1 | TGCAGTGCTAGTGGTCAAGGGGCCATCTACGAGCAGTACTTC | CSASGQGAIYEQYF
. | TRBJ2-2 | TRBD1 | TRBV2 | TGTGCCAGCAGGACAGGGGAAGCCGGGGAGCTGTTTTTT | CASRTGEAGELFF
few | TRBJ2-7 | . | TRBV5-1 | TGCGCCAGCAGATCGGGGTCCGGGAACTACGAGCAGTACTTC | CASRSGSGNYEQYF
. | TRBJ2-2 | TRBD1 | TRBV13 | TGTGCCAGCACACAGGGGGACGGGGAGCTGTTTTTT | CASTQGDGELFF
. | TRBJ2-1 | TRBD1 | TRBV19 | TGTGCCAGTAGCCTCCGGACAGGTAACACCTACAATGAGCAGTTCTTC | CASSLRTGNTYNEQFF
. | TRBJ2-3 | . | TRBV4-2 | TGTGCCAGCAGCCGCATACTAGATCACATCGGGACAGATACGCAGTATTTT | CASSRILDHIGTDTQYF
many | TRBJ2-7 | TRBD1 | TRBV5-4 | TGTGCCAGCAGCTCAATGTCCCGGGACAGGTTTGGGTCCTACGAGCAGTACTTC | CASSSMSRDRFGSYEQYF
once | TRBJ1-3 | . | TRBV4-1 | TGCGCCAGCAGCCAAGATGGCAGGGGAGGAAACACCATATATTTT | CASSQDGRGGNTIYF
. | TRBJ1-2 | . | TRBV6-5 | TGTGCCAGCAGTTACTCTCAGGGCGATTACTATGGCTACACCTTC | CASSYSQGDYYGYTF
. | TRBJ2-3 | . | TRBV24-1 | TGTGCCACCACCAGGTCTGCCTCGGGCACAGATACGCAGTATTTT | CATTRSASGTDTQYF
. | TRBJ1-2 | TRBD1 | TRBV4-1 | TGCGCCAGCAGCCAGTTAGACAGGGGGCGAGGTGGCTACACCTTC | CASSQLDRGRGGYTF
. | TRBJ1-1 | . | TRBV5-5 | TGTGCCAGCAGGCCGGACTGGAACACTGAAGCTTTCTTT | CASRPDWNTEAFF
. | TRBJ2-2 | TRBD2 | TRBV6-5 | TGTGCCAGCACAACTAGCGAAAACGGGGAGCTGTTTTTT | CASTTSENGELFF
. | TRBJ1-2 | TRBD1 | TRBV30 | TGTGCCTGGACGAAAACAGGGGGCTCGAACTATGGCTACACCTTC | CAWTKTGGSNYGYTF
. | TRBJ1-1 | TRBD1 | TRBV6-4 | TGTGCCAGCAGTTCTTCAGGGGGGAACACTGAAGCTTTCTTT | CASSSSGGNTEAFF
. | TRBJ1-5 | TRBD1 | TRBV18 | TGTGCCAGCTCACAACAGGGGGCCGGCAATCAGCCCCAGCATTTT | CASSQQGAGNQPQHF
. | TRBJ1-2 | . | TRBV4-3 | TGCGCCAGCAGCCAAGATACAGCCCGCTATGGCTACACCTTC | CASSQDTARYGYTF
. | TRBJ2-7 | TRBD2 | TRBV5-8 | TGTGCCAGCAGCCTTTATCTAGCGGGCGCCTCCTACGAGCAGTACTTC | CASSLYLAGASYEQYF
. | TRBJ1-4 | TRBD1 | TRBV7-9 | TGTGCCAGCAGCTTAGAGGGAACAGGGGGACGGGAAAAACTGTTTTTT | CASSLEGTGGREKLFF
. | TRBJ1-5 | . | TRBV9 | TGTGCCAGCAGCGTATCCGGGGTTGGTCAGCCCCAGCATTTT | CASSVSGVGQPQHF
. | TRBJ1-1 | . | TRBV6-5 | TGTGCCAGCAGTTACCTCTCCAGGGGCCAGAACACTGAAGCTTTCTTT | CASSYLSRGQNTEAFF
. | TRBJ1-4 | . | TRBV12-3/TRBV12-4 | TGTGCCAGCCGCTCCGACACAACCGAAAAACTGTTTTTT | CASRSDTTEKLFF
once | TRBJ1-2 | . | TRBV30 | TGTGCCTGGAGTGTGTCAGGGAAGTCGTACGGCTACACCTTC | CAWSVSGKSYGYTF
. | TRBJ1-3 | . | TRBV11-2 | TGTGCCAGCAGCTTATTAGGACAACGCTCTGGAAACACCATATATTTT | CASSLLGQRSGNTIYF
. | TRBJ1-1 | . | TRBV7-3 | TGTGCCAGCAGCTCCCAGGGGTCGATGACTGAAGCTTTCTTT | CASSSQGSMTEAFF